This T cell receptor (beta chain) was captured by sequencing in a study of blood T cell repertoires in COVID-19. At the level of the study: Spain, Italy and the United States supplied samples that represented acute and convalescent COVID-19. From T cells, B-cell-depleted T cells, or PBMCs came the material, which was cDNA or gDNA.

In the authors' methods: Amplification from reference gene primers served as the basis for estimated nucleated cell counts. Profiling relied on immunoSEQ multiplex PCR, and the TCRdb table lists in-frame clones only, not all of them. V and J calls plus clone size are reproduced from that table; the DNA served to infer D and trimming. The data contain 130,000 or so clones, approximately 80% of them seen just once; the ten biggest clones take up 1.5% to 2%. In its sample, this clone was seen once. Trimming shortened V by 4 bases and J by 7 bases, and 17 bases separated the two germline ends. This CDR3 is 14 amino acids long. Germline values: CDR1 MGHRA, CDR2 YSYEKL.

This receptor was taken from a human donor in a cohort sampled during active COVID-19. Sequenced material: peripheral blood. This sequence joins TRBV4-1 and TRBJ2-7, with a tentative D call TRBD2 (6 bases). CDR3 residues: CASSPSGAGLEQYF. Here the CDR3 DNA reads TGCGCCAGCAGCCCTTCCGGCGCGGGGTTGGAGCAGTACTTC.